Below are 26 T cell receptor beta chains sequenced from a single sample in a study of regulatory T cells in long-lasting Graves disease. Time point noted: newly diagnosed GD, antithyroid drugs for less than 3 months. RNA from PBMCs was the source of the TCR library. Construction of TCR beta libraries relied on iRepertoire HTBI primers and on Arm-PCR targeting CDR3 regions. Each CDR3 protein is one row after TCRdb ran MiXCR on the multiplex PCR reads. The table lists hundreds of thousands of distinct CDR3 sequences, roughly 16% of them singletons. These sequences were also reported in another study, on T cells in Graves' hyperthyroidism and ophthalmopathy.

Sequenced here: peripheral blood mononuclear cells (PBMCs), sampled at new diagnosis, from a patient treated with antithyroid drugs. These receptors all stem from a woman aged 35-60 years with Graves disease.

About this clonotype itself: A clone one base away is much larger, so this may be a read error. The chain recombines TRBV11-3 with TRBJ2-5; 7 nucleotides line up with TRBD1. The CDR3 length is 17 residues. With 2 bases clipped from V and 3 bases from J, the junction kept 12 bases outside the gene matches. Germline-derived CDR1 and CDR2 are SGHNT and YENEEA. The CDR3 sequence is CASSLYQVVGQKETQYF. Here the CDR3 DNA reads TGTGCCAGCAGCTTATATCAGGTGGTGGGACAGAAAGAGACCCAGTACTTC.

The J gene is TRBJ2-5, the V gene TRBV4-1; D may be TRBD1 or TRBD2 (7 bases each). This CDR3 spans 17 amino acids. V was cut by 4 bases and J by 2 bases, with 20 bases left in between. CDR1 MGHRA and CDR2 YSYEKL come from the germline V gene. DNA for the CDR3: TGCGCCAGCAGCCCAGGGGGGGGCAGGGCACGTCAAGAGACCCAGTACTTC. Protein sequence: CASSPGGGRARQETQYF.

This clonotype showed up many times. CDR3 coding DNA: TGTGCCTGGGAAACCCACAGTAACACTGAAGCTTTCTTT. Translation: CAWETHSNTEAFF. This rearrangement joins TRBV30 to TRBJ1-1; D gene ambiguous. The germline V gene has CDR1 GTSNPN and CDR2 SVGIG (reference sequence). The CDR3 covers 13 residues. V dropped 5 bases and J dropped 2 bases, with 12 bases sitting between them.

A note on this clonotype: This may stem from a read error, because a much larger clone lies one nucleotide away. This sequence joins TRBV12-3 or TRBV12-4 and TRBJ2-4; no definite D call. The CDR3 runs 14 residues. V gave up 2 bases and J gave up 13 bases, with 18 bases separating them. The CDR3 reads CASSLMGNYNEQYF. The CDR3 DNA reads TGTGCCAGCAGTTTAATGGGAAACTACAATGAGCAGTACTTC.

This clonotype was counted many times. The rearrangement uses TRBV20-1 and TRBJ2-1; 11 bases agree with TRBD2. This CDR3 contains 15 residues. With V trimmed by 0 bases and J by 7 bases, 5 bases remained unmatched. Germline V gene lookup returns CDR1 DFQATT and CDR2 SNEGSKA (reference sequence). In DNA, the CDR3 is TGCAGTGCTAGAGATCTTAGCGGGGGGGCAAATGAGCAGTTCTTC. Encoded protein: CSARDLSGGANEQFF.

DNA of the CDR3: TGTGCCAGTAGTATAGGGCCGACGGGCCAAGAGACCCAGTACTTC. Translating gives CASSIGPTGQETQYF. V usage is TRBV19 and J usage is TRBJ2-5; D is uncertain. Germline V CDR1 and CDR2: LNHDA, SQIVND (reference sequence). The germline V and J ends were trimmed by 1 base and 1 base, with 10 bases remaining between them. The CDR3 is 15 amino acids. Supplemented by reference TRBV19 and TRBJ2-5, the full variable domain reads DGGITQSPKYLFRKEGQNVTLSCEQNLNHDAMYWYRQDPGQGLRLIYYSQIVNDFQKGDIAEGYSVSREKKESFPLTVTSAQKNPTAFYLCASSIGPTGQETQYFGPGTRLLVL.

There are many counts of this clonotype. The chain carries TRBV11-2 and TRBJ1-5; D is unresolved. From germline, CDR1 is SGHAT and CDR2 FQNNGV. CDR3 size: 15 residues. The V and J ends lost 3 bases and 7 bases respectively, with 16 bases between them. CDR3 coding DNA: TGTGCCAGCAGCTTCGGTCCTAATCCAGAACAGCCCCAGCATTTT. This encodes CASSFGPNPEQPQHF. The full variable domain, rest sourced from reference TRBV11-2 and TRBJ1-5, is EAGVAQSPRYKIIEKRQSVAFWCNPISGHATLYWYQQILGQGPKLLIQFQNNGVVDDSQLPKDRFSAERLKGVDSTLKIQPAKLEDSAVYLCASSFGPNPEQPQHFGDGTRLSIL.

This clonotype has a single count. V usage is TRBV30 and J usage is TRBJ1-5, with TRBD1 matching over 9 bases. V gave up 4 bases and J gave up 4 bases; unmatched junction bases: 5. The germline gives CDR1 GTSNPN, CDR2 SVGIG (reference sequence). The length of the CDR3 is 14 residues. The CDR3 sequence: CAWNRDRENQPQHF. Written as DNA, the CDR3 is TGTGCCTGGAACCGGGACAGGGAAAATCAGCCCCAGCATTTT.

At least ten counts were recorded for this clonotype. The chain carries TRBV11-2 and TRBJ2-1; TRBD1 aligns across 7 bases. The germline gives CDR1 SGHAT, CDR2 FQNNGV. V trimming: 4 bases; J trimming: 8 bases; junction bases outside the gene matches: 11. CDR3 length: 15 residues. The CDR3 loop reads CASSSQGERTHEQFF. CDR3 nucleotides: TGTGCCAGCAGCTCCCAGGGGGAGCGCACCCATGAGCAGTTCTTC.

At least ten counts were recorded for this clonotype. CDR3 nucleotide sequence: TGTGCCAGCAGTTTTGAGGGGTATGGCTACACCTTC. Translation: CASSFEGYGYTF. The V call is TRBV12-3 or TRBV12-4, the J call TRBJ1-2, with a tentative D call TRBD1 (5 bases). CDR3 length equals 12 residues. The V end lost 3 bases, the J end lost 5 bases, and 7 bases lay between the germline ends.

This clonotype has a count of ten or more. This sequence joins TRBV2 and TRBJ1-1; D possibly corresponds to TRBD1 (5 bases). CDR3 length equals 13 residues. CDR1 is SNHLY, CDR2 FYNNEI, per germline. V was trimmed by 3 bases and J by 3 bases, leaving 8 bases between them. The CDR3 bases are TGTGCCAGCAGTGATTCGGGGGACACTGAAGCTTTCTTT. Protein: CASSDSGDTEAFF.

This clonotype was detected ten times or more. The J gene is TRBJ1-1, the V gene TRBV20-1, with TRBD1 matching 7 bases. Germline lookup yields CDR1 DFQATT and CDR2 SNEGSKA (reference sequence). The CDR3 consists of 12 residues. Unmatched junction bases numbered 2, after V lost 3 bases and J lost 4 bases. CDR3 DNA: TGCAGTGCTAGGCAGGGGGGCACTGAAGCTTTCTTT. Its protein is CSARQGGTEAFF.

This clonotype was detected only a few times. The CDR3 nucleotides read TGCAGCGTTGCCCTACAGGGTAACTATGGCTACACCTTC. Translation: CSVALQGNYGYTF. The genes are TRBV29-1 and TRBJ1-2, with a tentative D call TRBD1 (6 bases). This CDR3 is built from 13 residues. Germline V gene sequence: CDR1 SQVTM, CDR2 ANQGSEA. V lost 4 bases and J 1 base, leaving 10 bases between the germline ends. Complete variable domain (other parts from reference TRBV29-1 and TRBJ1-2): SAVISQKPSRDICQRGTSLTIQCQVDSQVTMMFWYRQQPGQSLTLIATANQGSEATYESGFVIDKFPISRPNLTFSTLTVSNMSPEDSSIYLCSVALQGNYGYTFGSGTRLTVV.

There are many counts of this clonotype. The chain carries TRBV2 and TRBJ2-3; possible D gene TRBD1, 5 bases. The CDR3 has 14 residues. V lost 3 bases, J lost 2 bases, and 9 bases lay in between. Per the germline V gene, CDR1 is SNHLY and CDR2 is FYNNEI. The CDR3 DNA is TGTGCCAGCAGTGAGACAGTTTTCACAGATACGCAGTATTTT. Translated: CASSETVFTDTQYF. The full variable domain, in which reference TRBV2 and TRBJ2-3 provide the parts outside the CDR3, is EPEVTQTPSHQVTQMGQEVILRCVPISNHLYFYWYRQILGQKVEFLVSFYNNEISEKSEIFDDQFSVERPDGSNFTLKIRSTKLEDSAMYFCASSETVFTDTQYFGPGTRLTVL.

This clonotype came up once. The chain is built from TRBV4-1 and TRBJ1-1; D perhaps matches TRBD1 (6 bases). There are 15 residues in the CDR3. Per the germline V gene, CDR1 is MGHRA and CDR2 is YSYEKL. V dropped 1 base and J dropped 1 base, with 10 bases sitting between them. CDR3 in amino acids: CASSQGRGQNTEAFF. The CDR3 DNA follows: TGCGCCAGCAGCCAAGGCAGGGGTCAGAACACTGAAGCTTTCTTT.

The chain carries TRBV2 and TRBJ1-5; TRBD1 might be the D (6 bases). CDR1 and CDR2 (germline): SNHLY, FYNNEI. V gave up 7 bases and J gave up 9 bases, with 19 bases separating them. The CDR3 length is 14 residues. CDR3 in amino acids: CASKEQGPFGPQHF. The CDR3 DNA sequence: TGTGCCAGCAAGGAACAGGGACCCTTTGGGCCCCAGCATTTT.

The genes are TRBV5-1 and TRBJ2-5; D not certain. Germline lookup yields CDR1 SGHRS and CDR2 YFSETQ. V lost 0 bases to trimming and J lost 3 bases, with 9 bases between them. The CDR3 totals 14 residues. CDR3 bases: TGCGCCAGCAGCTTGGGGCAGGCAAAAGAGACCCAGTACTTC. Protein product: CASSLGQAKETQYF.

The V gene is TRBV27, the J gene TRBJ1-2; the D gene is possibly TRBD1 (5 bases). There are 13 residues in the CDR3. V gave up 3 bases and J gave up 5 bases, with 10 bases separating them. Germline loops: CDR1 MNHEY, CDR2 SMNVEV (reference sequence). The CDR3 coding sequence is TGTGCCAGCAGTTTTGCGGGGGGGTATGGCTACACCTTC. It specifies CASSFAGGYGYTF.

In this sample, this clonotype turned up many times. The chain combines TRBV3-1 with TRBJ2-1; unclear D gene. The V gene lost 4 bases and the J gene lost 6 bases, with 7 bases spanning the gap. Germline loops: CDR1 LGHDT, CDR2 YNNKEL (reference sequence). The CDR3 extends over 12 amino acids. Here the CDR3 DNA reads TGTGCCAGCAGCCCAACTACCAATGAGCAGTTCTTC. Translating gives CASSPTTNEQFF.

The rearrangement joins TRBV14 to TRBJ1-2; 9 bases align to TRBD1. V was pared by 4 bases and J by 7 bases, with 10 bases of the junction left unmatched. The length of the CDR3 is 15 residues. Germline V lookup: CDR1 SGHDN, CDR2 FVKESK. The CDR3 DNA reads as TGTGCCAGCAGCCGTCCCGGGACAGGGCCTTTTGGCTACACCTTC. Protein product: CASSRPGTGPFGYTF.

This clonotype occurred many times. The chain uses TRBV6-1 and TRBJ1-5; D gene unclear. This CDR3 spans 14 amino acids. V was pared by 6 bases and J by 5 bases, with 14 bases between. Germline lookup yields CDR1 MNHNS and CDR2 SASEGT. The CDR3 spells CASSPSGRYQPQHF. CDR3 DNA sequence: TGTGCCAGCAGCCCTTCAGGAAGGTATCAGCCCCAGCATTTT.

This clonotype was found many times. The chain links TRBV30 to TRBJ1-2; D not resolved. From germline, CDR1 is GTSNPN and CDR2 SVGIG (reference sequence). Trimming stripped 0 bases from V and 4 bases from J, with 9 bases between. CDR3 size: 13 residues. The CDR3 nucleotides are TGTGCCTGGAGTGTATCGACAATCTATGGCTACACCTTC. Its translation is CAWSVSTIYGYTF.

This clonotype has a count of ten or more. The chain combines TRBV7-3 with TRBJ2-5; 8 positions agree with TRBD2. V gave up 6 bases and J gave up 1 base; unmatched junction bases: 10. Germline assignment: CDR1 SGHTA and CDR2 FQGTGA. This CDR3 spans 16 amino acids. The CDR3 is CASSLRAGATQETQYF. The CDR3 bases are TGTGCCAGCAGTCTAAGAGCGGGGGCCACCCAAGAGACCCAGTACTTC.

About this clonotype: This may be a read error: a much more frequent sequence differs by one nucleotide. The V call is TRBV11-2, the J call TRBJ2-7, with a weak D call TRBD2 (5 bases). Germline-derived CDR1 and CDR2 are SGHAT and FQNNGV. The CDR3 is 14 residues long. CDR3 nucleotide sequence: TGTACCAGCAGCCCGAACCTCAGAGGGAACGAGCAGTACTTC. Its protein product is CTSSPNLRGNEQYF.

This clonotype turned up a few times. J is TRBJ1-4 and V is TRBV6-1, with a tentative D call TRBD1 (5 bases). The germline V gene has CDR1 MNHNS and CDR2 SASEGT. The CDR3 extends over 14 amino acids. Trimming pared 9 bases from V and 4 bases from J, leaving 15 bases between. The CDR3 protein is CASTPRGFNEKLFF. The DNA for the CDR3 is TGTGCCAGTACCCCCCGGGGCTTTAATGAAAAACTGTTTTTT.

This clonotype was counted ten times or more. The CDR3 DNA is TGCAGTGCTAGAGGGGAGGGGGGAAGATACAATGAGCAGTTCTTC. Amino acids: CSARGEGGRYNEQFF. This chain links TRBV20-1 with TRBJ2-1; tentative D call: TRBD2 (7 bases). Per the germline V gene, CDR1 is DFQATT and CDR2 is SNEGSKA (reference sequence). The V end lost 1 base, the J end lost 4 bases, and 14 bases lay between the germline ends. The length of the CDR3 is 15 residues.